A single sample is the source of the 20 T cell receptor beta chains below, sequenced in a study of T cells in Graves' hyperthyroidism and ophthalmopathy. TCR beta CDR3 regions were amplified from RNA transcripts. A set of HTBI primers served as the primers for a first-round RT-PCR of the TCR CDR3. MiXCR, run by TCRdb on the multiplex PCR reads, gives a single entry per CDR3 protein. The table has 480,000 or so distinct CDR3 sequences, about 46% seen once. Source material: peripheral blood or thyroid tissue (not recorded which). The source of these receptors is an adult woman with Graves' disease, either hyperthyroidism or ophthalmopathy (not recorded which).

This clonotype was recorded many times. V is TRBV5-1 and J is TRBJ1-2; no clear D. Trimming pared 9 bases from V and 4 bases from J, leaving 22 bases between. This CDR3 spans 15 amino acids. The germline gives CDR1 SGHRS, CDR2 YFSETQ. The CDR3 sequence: CATRQEEGSFYGYTF. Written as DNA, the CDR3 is TGCGCCACCAGGCAAGAGGAGGGTAGTTTCTATGGCTACACCTTC.

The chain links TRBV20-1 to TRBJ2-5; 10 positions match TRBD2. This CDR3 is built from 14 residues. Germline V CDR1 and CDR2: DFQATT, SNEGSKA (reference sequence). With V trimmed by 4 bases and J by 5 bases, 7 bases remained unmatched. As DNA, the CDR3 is TGCAGTGCTAAGAGCGGGGGGGTACGGGAGACCCAGTACTTC. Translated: CSAKSGGVRETQYF.

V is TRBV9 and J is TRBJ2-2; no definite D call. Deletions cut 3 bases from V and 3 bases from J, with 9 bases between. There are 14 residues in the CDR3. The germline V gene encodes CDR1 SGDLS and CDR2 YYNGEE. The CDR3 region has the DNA TGTGCCAGCAGCGCCCGGGTTTACACCGGGGAGCTGTTTTTT. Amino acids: CASSARVYTGELFF.

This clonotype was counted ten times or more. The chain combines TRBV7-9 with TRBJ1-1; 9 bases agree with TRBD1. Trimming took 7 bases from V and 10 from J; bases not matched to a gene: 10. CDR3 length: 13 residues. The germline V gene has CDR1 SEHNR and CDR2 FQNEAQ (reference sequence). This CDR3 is CASNVGQGYGAFF. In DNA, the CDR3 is TGTGCCAGCAACGTGGGACAGGGTTATGGAGCTTTCTTT.

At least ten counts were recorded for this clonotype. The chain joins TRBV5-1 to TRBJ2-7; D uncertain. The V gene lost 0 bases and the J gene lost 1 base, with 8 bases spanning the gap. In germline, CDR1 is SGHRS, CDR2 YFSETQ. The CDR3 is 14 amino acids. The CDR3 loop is CASSLDSRSYEQYF. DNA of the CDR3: TGCGCCAGCAGCTTGGACAGCCGTTCCTACGAGCAGTACTTC.

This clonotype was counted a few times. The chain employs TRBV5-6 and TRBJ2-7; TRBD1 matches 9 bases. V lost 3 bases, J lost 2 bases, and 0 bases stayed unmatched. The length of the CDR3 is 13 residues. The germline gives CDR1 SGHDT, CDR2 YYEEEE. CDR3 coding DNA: TGTGCCAGCAGCTGGGACAGGGCCTACGAGCAGTACTTC. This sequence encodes CASSWDRAYEQYF.

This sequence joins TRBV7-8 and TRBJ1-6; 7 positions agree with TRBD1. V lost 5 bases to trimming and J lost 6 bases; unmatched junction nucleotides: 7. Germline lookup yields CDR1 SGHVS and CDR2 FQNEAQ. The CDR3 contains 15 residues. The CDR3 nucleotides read TGTGCCAGCAGCCAACTGCAGGGGGGTAATTCACCCCTCCACTTT. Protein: CASSQLQGGNSPLHF.

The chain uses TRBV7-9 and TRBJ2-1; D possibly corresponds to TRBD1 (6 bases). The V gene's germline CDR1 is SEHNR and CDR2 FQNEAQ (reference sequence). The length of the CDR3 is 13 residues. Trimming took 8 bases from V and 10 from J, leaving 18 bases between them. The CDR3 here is CASRGGRNYEQFF. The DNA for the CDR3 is TGTGCCAGCCGAGGGGGTAGGAACTACGAGCAGTTCTTC.

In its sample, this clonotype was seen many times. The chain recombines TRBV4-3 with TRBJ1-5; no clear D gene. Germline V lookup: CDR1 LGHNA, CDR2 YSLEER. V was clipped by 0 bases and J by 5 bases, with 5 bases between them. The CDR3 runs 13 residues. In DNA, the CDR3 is TGCGCCAGCAGCCAAGATTACGATCAGCCCCAGCATTTT. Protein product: CASSQDYDQPQHF.

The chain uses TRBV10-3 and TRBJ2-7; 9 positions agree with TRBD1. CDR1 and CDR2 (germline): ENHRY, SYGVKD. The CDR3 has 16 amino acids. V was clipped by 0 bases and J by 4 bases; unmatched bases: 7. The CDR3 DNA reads TGTGCCATCAGTGAGTCGACAGGGGGAACAGTGTACGAGCAGTACTTC. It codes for CAISESTGGTVYEQYF.

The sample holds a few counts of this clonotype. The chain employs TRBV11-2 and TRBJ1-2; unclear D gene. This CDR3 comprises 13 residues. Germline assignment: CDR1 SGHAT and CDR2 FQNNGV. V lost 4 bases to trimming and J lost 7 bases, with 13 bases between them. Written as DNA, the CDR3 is TGTGCCAGCAGCTCGCCAAGGACTCCTGGCTACACCTTC. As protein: CASSSPRTPGYTF.

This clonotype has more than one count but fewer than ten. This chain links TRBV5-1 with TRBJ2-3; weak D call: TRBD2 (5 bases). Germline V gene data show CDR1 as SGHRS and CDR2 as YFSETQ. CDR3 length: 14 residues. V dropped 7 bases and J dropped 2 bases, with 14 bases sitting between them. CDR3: CASLRGGSTDTQYF. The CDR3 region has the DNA TGCGCCAGCCTCCGCGGAGGTTCCACAGATACGCAGTATTTT.

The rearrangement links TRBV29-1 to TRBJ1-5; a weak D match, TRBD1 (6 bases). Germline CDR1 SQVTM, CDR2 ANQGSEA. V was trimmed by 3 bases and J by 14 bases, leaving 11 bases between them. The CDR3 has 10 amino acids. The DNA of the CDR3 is TGCAGCGTTGACAGGGGCTCCAAGCATTTT. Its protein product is CSVDRGSKHF.

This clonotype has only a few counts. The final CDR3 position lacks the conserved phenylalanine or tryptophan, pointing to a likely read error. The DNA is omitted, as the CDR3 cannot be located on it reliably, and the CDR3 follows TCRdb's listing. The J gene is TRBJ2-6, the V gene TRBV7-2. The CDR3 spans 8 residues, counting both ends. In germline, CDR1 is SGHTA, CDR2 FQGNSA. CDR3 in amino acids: CASSGGTS.

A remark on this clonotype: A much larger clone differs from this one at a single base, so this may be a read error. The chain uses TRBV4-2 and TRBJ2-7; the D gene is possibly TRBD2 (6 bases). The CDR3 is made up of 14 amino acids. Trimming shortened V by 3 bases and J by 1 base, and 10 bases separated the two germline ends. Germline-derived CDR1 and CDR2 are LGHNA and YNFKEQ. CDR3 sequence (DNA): TGTGCCAGCAGCCACCGGGAGAGATCCTACGAGCAGTACTTC. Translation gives CASSHRERSYEQYF.

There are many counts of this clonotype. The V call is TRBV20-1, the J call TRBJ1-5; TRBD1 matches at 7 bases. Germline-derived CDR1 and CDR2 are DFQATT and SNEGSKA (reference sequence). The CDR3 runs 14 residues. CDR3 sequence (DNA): TGCAGCCAAACCCAGGGGGGTAGCAATCAGCCCCAGCATTTT. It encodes CSQTQGGSNQPQHF.

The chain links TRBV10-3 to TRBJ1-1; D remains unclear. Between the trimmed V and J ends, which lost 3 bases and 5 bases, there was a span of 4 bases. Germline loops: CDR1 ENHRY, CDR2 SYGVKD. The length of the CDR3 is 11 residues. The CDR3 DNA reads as TGTGCCATCAGTGACCTTACTGAAGCTTTCTTT. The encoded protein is CAISDLTEAFF.

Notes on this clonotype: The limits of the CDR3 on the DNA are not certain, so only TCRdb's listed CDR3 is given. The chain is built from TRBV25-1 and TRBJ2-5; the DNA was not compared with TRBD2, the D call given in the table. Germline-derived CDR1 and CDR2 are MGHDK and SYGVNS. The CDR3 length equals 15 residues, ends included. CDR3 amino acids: CACSASRTSAETQYF.

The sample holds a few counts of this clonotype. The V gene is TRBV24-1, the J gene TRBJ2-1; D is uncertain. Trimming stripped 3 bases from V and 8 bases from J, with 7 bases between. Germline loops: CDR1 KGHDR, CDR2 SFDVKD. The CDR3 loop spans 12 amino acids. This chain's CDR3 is CATSDRKDEQFF. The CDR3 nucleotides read TGTGCCACCAGTGATCGGAAGGATGAGCAGTTCTTC.

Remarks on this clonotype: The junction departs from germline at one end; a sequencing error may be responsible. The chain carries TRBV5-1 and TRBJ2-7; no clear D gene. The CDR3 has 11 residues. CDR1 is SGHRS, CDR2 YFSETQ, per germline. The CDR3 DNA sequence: TGTGCCAGCAGCTTAGGGATGGAGCAGTACTTC. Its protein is CASSLGMEQYF.